The clone carrying this T cell receptor beta chain was picked up a small number of times. Its antigen is not identified. The data are from a study of vaccination and CD4 T cells after COVID-19. CDR1 is SGHTA, CDR2 FQGNSA, per germline. The V gene lost 1 base and the J gene lost 7 bases, with 7 bases spanning the gap. The CDR3 contains 12 residues. Regarding treatment: roughly nine-day PBMC culture with coronavirus spike peptide pools or control peptides (ViraFEST assay). Oncomine TCR Beta short-read sequencing was applied to DNA from cultured CD4+ T cells. TCRdb analysed the PCR reads with MiXCR anew, one entry per CDR3 protein. This table has about 20,000 distinct CDR3 sequences, around 48% appearing once.

This material consisted of CD4+ T cells from blood, cultured in vitro, taken after SARS-CoV-2 vaccination. The sequence came from a human donor who had recovered from COVID-19. The chain joins TRBV7-2 to TRBJ1-1; D is undetermined. Here the CDR3 DNA reads TGTGCCAGCAGCTTAGATGAGGGTGAAGCTTTCTTT. Protein: CASSLDEGEAFF.